The clone carrying this T cell receptor beta chain appeared a few times. Its antigen remains unidentified. The data belong to a study of T cells after yellow fever vaccination. Study-wide findings and caveats: Some clonotypes, a small share, were shared between CD4 and CD8 compartments.

This CDR3 region has 16 residues. After removal of 3 bases from V and 4 bases from J, the junction contained 9 bases not matched to a gene. Germline assignment: CDR1 SGHAT and CDR2 FQDESV (reference sequence). Using its own MiXCR run on the 5' RACE reads, TCRdb lists one record per CDR3 protein. This table holds some 290,000 distinct CDR3 sequences, about 10% found once. The sequencing here drew on CD4+ T cells sorted from PBMCs, taken 45 days after the yellow fever booster vaccination. This clonotype was sampled from a man between 18 and 35 years old who received the YFV17D yellow fever vaccine. V and J are TRBV11-1 and TRBJ2-3; TRBD1 agrees at 8 bases. CDR3 region: CASSFETGDWPDTQYF. DNA for the CDR3: TGTGCCAGCAGCTTTGAGACAGGGGATTGGCCAGATACGCAGTATTTT.